This T cell receptor beta chain was sequenced during a study of identifying expanded T cells in peripheral blood. Study conclusions and caveats: Technical replicates showed about 1.2 changed clones; roughly two weeks 15 to 20; four weeks 19. Variance in clone template counts between roughly 2-week samples significantly increased with total template count across all healthy donors.

Note on this clone: Its cognate antigen is unknown.

The CDR3 is 14 amino acids. The ends were cut back, 1 base at V and 10 bases at J, with 11 bases in the middle. Per the germline V gene, CDR1 is LNHDA and CDR2 is SQIVND (reference sequence). Produced via immunoSEQ multiplex PCR; TCRdb's table is partial and in-frame only. This sample has about 100,000 clones, with around 90% found just once. During the collection period, no donor immune events like infections were recorded. This sequence originates from a person aged 18-69 years in good health. This chain links TRBV19 with TRBJ1-6, with unresolved D. The sequenced sample consisted of blood. This chain's CDR3 is CASSIVGSESPLHF. In nucleotides, the CDR3 is TGTGCCAGTAGTATAGTGGGATCGGAGTCACCCCTCCACTTT.